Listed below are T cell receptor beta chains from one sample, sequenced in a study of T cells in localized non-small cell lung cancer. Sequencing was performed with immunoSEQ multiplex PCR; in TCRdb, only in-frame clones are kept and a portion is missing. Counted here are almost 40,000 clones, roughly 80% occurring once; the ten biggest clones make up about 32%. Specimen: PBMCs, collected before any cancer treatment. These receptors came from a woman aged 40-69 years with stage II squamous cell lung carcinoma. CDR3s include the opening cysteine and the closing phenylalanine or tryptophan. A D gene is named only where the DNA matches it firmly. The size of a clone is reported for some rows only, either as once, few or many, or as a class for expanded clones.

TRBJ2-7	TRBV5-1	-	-	TGCGCCAGCAGCTTGGCCGCCAATTTTGAGTACGAGCAGTACTTC	CASSLAANFEYEQYF
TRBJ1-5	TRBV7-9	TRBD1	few	TGTGCCAGCAGCTTGGGTACAGGGGGCGCGGATCAGCCCCAGCATTTT	CASSLGTGGADQPQHF
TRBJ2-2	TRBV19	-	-	TGTGCCAGTAGTATACAGGGTTCGAACACCGGGGAGCTGTTTTTT	CASSIQGSNTGELFF
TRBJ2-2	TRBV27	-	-	TGTGCCAGCAGTGGGGTATACACCGGGGAGCTGTTTTTT	CASSGVYTGELFF
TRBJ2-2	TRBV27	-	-	TGTGCCAGCCAAAAACCCCTCGGAGCCGGGGAGCTGTTTTTT	CASQKPLGAGELFF
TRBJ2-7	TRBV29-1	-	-	TGCAGCGTTGAAGATGCGGGATCAGGATACGAGCAGTACTTC	CSVEDAGSGYEQYF
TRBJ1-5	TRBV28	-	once	TGTGCCAGCAGCTTAAGGACCGGGATCGGCAATCAGCCCCAGCATTTT	CASSLRTGIGNQPQHF
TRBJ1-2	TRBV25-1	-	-	TGTGCCAGCAGTGTCGGGATGGGCTATGGCTACACCTTC	CASSVGMGYGYTF
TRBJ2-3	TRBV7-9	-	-	TGTGCCAGCAGCCCACACCTTCAAGGAGGTGGCACAGATACGCAGTATTTT	CASSPHLQGGGTDTQYF
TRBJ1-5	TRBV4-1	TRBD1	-	TGCGCCAGCAGCCAGAATCAGGGGGAGCGGGTTGATCAGCCCCAGCATTTT	CASSQNQGERVDQPQHF
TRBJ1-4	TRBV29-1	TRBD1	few	TGCAGCGCCGCGGGACAGGGGGAAAAACTGTTTTTT	CSAAGQGEKLFF
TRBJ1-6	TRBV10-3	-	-	TGTGCCATCAGTGAGCCCTCAGGGGCCTATAATTCACCCCTCCACTTT	CAISEPSGAYNSPLHF
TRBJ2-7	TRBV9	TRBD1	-	TGTGCCAGCAGCGTGTCAGGGGGCTCGGCCGAGCAGTACTTC	CASSVSGGSAEQYF
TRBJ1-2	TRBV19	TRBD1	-	TGTGCCAGTATCCCCTGGGGACAGGGCAGAGACCCTTCAAACTATGGCTACACCTTC	CASIPWGQGRDPSNYGYTF
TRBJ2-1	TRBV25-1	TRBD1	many	TGTGCCAGCAGTGCATCCGTTGGGACAGGGAGCAATGAGCAGTTCTTC	CASSASVGTGSNEQFF
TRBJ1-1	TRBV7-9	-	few	TGTGCCAGCAGCCTCCTCATCTGGGGGGCTGAAGCTTTCTTT	CASSLLIWGAEAFF
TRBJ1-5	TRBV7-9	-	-	TGTGCCAGCAGCTTAGCAGTCGATCAGCCCCAGCATTTT	CASSLAVDQPQHF
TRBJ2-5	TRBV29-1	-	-	TGCAGCGTTGTTGCCAAGCAAGAGACCCAGTACTTC	CSVVAKQETQYF
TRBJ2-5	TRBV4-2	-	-	TGTGCCAGCAGCCAAGATTGGGGGCGGGGGACCCAGTACTTC	CASSQDWGRGTQYF
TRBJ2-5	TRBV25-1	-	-	TGTGCCAGCACGCGTAACCAAGAGACCCAGTACTTC	CASTRNQETQYF
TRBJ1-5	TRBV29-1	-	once	TGCAGCGCCCGGGCGGGTAATAGCAATCAGCCCCAGCATTTT	CSARAGNSNQPQHF
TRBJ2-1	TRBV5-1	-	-	TGCGCCAGCAGCTTGGATGGGAATGAGCAGTTCTTC	CASSLDGNEQFF
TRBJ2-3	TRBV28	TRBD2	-	TGTGCCAGCAACCCAAGTCCCGGGACTAGCGGGAAAGATACGCAGTATTTT	CASNPSPGTSGKDTQYF
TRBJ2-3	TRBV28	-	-	TGTGCCAGCAGTTTCACAGAAGATACGCAGTATTTT	CASSFTEDTQYF
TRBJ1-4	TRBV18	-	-	TGTGCCAGCTCACCACCTAATGAAAAACTGTTTTTT	CASSPPNEKLFF
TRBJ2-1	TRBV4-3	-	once	TGCGCCAGCAGCCAAGGTGGGGCTTACAGCTCCTACAATGAGCAGTTCTTC	CASSQGGAYSSYNEQFF
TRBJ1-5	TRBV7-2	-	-	TGTGCCAGCAGCTCCCTCGGACGCTACAATCAGCCCCAGCATTTT	CASSSLGRYNQPQHF
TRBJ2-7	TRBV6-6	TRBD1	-	TGTGCCAGCAGGATTCGGGACAGGGTGTCCGAGCAGTACTTC	CASRIRDRVSEQYF
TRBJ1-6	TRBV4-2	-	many	TGTGCCAGCAGCCAAGATCAAGGCTCATATAATTCACCCCTCCACTTT	CASSQDQGSYNSPLHF
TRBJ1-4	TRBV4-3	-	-	TGCGCCAGCAGCCTTGGCGGAACAGCGAGAAATGAAAAACTGTTTTTT	CASSLGGTARNEKLFF
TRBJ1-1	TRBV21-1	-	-	TGTGCCAGCGGCTCGGGACCCCCGGACACTGAAGCTTTCTTT	CASGSGPPDTEAFF
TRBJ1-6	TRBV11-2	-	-	TGTGCCAGCAGCTCCCAGGGGAAAAATTCACCCCTCCACTTT	CASSSQGKNSPLHF
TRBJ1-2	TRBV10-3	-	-	TGTGCCACCTCCCCGGGGGATGGCTACACCTTC	CATSPGDGYTF
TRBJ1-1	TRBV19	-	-	TGTGCCAGTAGTATTGAAGGGAGGAGGAACACTGAAGCTTTCTTT	CASSIEGRRNTEAFF
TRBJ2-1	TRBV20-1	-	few	TGCAGTGCAACGCTCCCGAATGAGCAGTTCTTC	CSATLPNEQFF
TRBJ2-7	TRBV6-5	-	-	TGTGCCAGCAGTCGGGGCGGGGTCTCCTACGAGCAGTACTTC	CASSRGGVSYEQYF
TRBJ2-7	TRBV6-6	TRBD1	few	TGTGCCAGCAGTCCCGGGACAGGTAACTCCTACGAGCAGTACTTC	CASSPGTGNSYEQYF
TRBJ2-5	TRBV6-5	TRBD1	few	TGTGCCAGCAGTTACCCGGGACAGGGGAAGACCCAGTACTTC	CASSYPGQGKTQYF
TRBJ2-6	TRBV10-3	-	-	TGTGCCATCAGCTCTGGGGCCAACGTCCTGACTTTC	CAISSGANVLTF